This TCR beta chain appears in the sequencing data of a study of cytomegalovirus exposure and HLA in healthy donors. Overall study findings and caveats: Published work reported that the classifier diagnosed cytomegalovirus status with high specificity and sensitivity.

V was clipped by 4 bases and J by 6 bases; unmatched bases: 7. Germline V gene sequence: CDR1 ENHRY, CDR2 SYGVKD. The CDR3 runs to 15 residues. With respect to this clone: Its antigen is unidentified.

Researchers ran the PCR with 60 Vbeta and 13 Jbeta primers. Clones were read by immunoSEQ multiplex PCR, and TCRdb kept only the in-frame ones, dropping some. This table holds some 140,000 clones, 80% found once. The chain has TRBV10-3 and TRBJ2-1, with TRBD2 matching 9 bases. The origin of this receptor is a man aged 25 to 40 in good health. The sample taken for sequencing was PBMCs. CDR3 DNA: TGTGCCATCAGTGGAGCTAGCGGGACGGGCAATGAGCAGTTCTTC. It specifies CAISGASGTGNEQFF.